One and the same sample provided the 10 T cell receptor beta chains below, sequenced in a study of T cells in localized non-small cell lung cancer. Here immunoSEQ multiplex PCR was the method, and the copy in TCRdb shows in-frame clones only, minus some. This table has some 66,000 clones, 84% appearing once. This specimen consisted of peripheral blood, obtained before any cancer treatment. These receptors were obtained from an older female donor with stage I lung adenocarcinoma.

The V gene is TRBV11-2, the J gene TRBJ2-5; 7 bases map to TRBD1. This CDR3 region has 18 residues. Germline V gives CDR1 SGHAT, CDR2 FQNNGV. The trim removed 3 bases at V and 1 base at J, leaving 14 bases unmatched. The chain's CDR3 is CASSFRTQGRLTQETQYF. CDR3 DNA: TGTGCCAGCAGCTTCCGGACACAGGGGAGATTAACCCAAGAGACCCAGTACTTC.

V is TRBV6-6 and J is TRBJ2-7; 9 nucleotides line up with TRBD1. The germline V gene encodes CDR1 MNHNY and CDR2 SVGAGI (reference sequence). J gave up 5 bases and V 1 base, and 6 bases lay outside the gene matches. CDR3 size: 15 residues. CDR3: CASSYLGQGTDEQYF. The CDR3 nucleotides are TGTGCCAGCAGTTACTTGGGACAGGGAACGGACGAGCAGTACTTC.

The chain links TRBV5-1 to TRBJ1-1; D not certain. The CDR3 has 13 amino acids. The germline V and J ends were trimmed by 4 bases and 13 bases, with 20 bases remaining between them. CDR1 is SGHRS and CDR2 is YFSETQ in the germline V gene. CDR3 amino acids: CASSPEGSGIVFF. The DNA for the CDR3 is TGCGCCAGCAGCCCCGAAGGGTCGGGGATTGTTTTCTTT. Full variable domain (outside the CDR3, taken from reference TRBV5-1 and TRBJ1-1): KAGVTQTPRYLIKTRGQQVTLSCSPISGHRSVSWYQQTPGQGLQFLFEYFSETQRNKGNFPGRFSGRQFSNSRSEMNVSTLELGDSALYLCASSPEGSGIVFFGQGTRLTVV.

The V call is TRBV9, the J call TRBJ2-3; tentatively, D is TRBD1 (5 bases). The V and J ends lost 6 bases and 2 bases respectively, with 7 bases between them. Germline V lookup: CDR1 SGDLS, CDR2 YYNGEE. The CDR3 sequence is 12 residues long. The DNA for the CDR3 is TGTGCCAGCAAAGGGGACACAGATACGCAGTATTTT. Amino acids: CASKGDTDTQYF. Drawing the rest from reference TRBV9 and TRBJ2-3, the complete variable domain is DSGVTQTPKHLITATGQRVTLRCSPRSGDLSVYWYQQSLDQGLQFLIQYYNGEERAKGNILERFSAQQFPDLHSELNLSSLELGDSALYFCASKGDTDTQYFGPGTRLTVL.

The rearrangement uses TRBV5-1 and TRBJ2-3; 10 bases align to TRBD2. The V segment lost 4 bases and the J segment 5 bases; nucleotides outside the gene matches: 7. Germline CDR1 SGHRS, CDR2 YFSETQ. The CDR3 is 15 residues long. The CDR3 DNA is TGCGCCAGCAGCCCACCGGGACTAGCGCAAGATACGCAGTATTTT. It yields the protein CASSPPGLAQDTQYF. Variable domain in full (rest from reference TRBV5-1 and TRBJ2-3): KAGVTQTPRYLIKTRGQQVTLSCSPISGHRSVSWYQQTPGQGLQFLFEYFSETQRNKGNFPGRFSGRQFSNSRSEMNVSTLELGDSALYLCASSPPGLAQDTQYFGPGTRLTVL.

This clone was seen just once. V and J are TRBV6-1 and TRBJ1-6; D gene unclear. Germline CDR1 is MNHNS and CDR2 is SASEGT. V lost 5 bases, J lost 13 bases, and 12 bases lay in between. The CDR3 is made up of 12 amino acids. The CDR3 region has the DNA TGTGCCAGCAGTTGGGAGTTGGGGCCCCTCCACTTT. Its protein is CASSWELGPLHF.

The rearrangement uses TRBV7-9 and TRBJ1-2, with D possibly being TRBD1 (6 bases). The CDR3 totals 13 residues. The germline CDR1 and CDR2 sequences are SEHNR and FQNEAQ (reference sequence). The V end lost 3 bases, the J end lost 7 bases, and 12 bases lay between the germline ends. The CDR3 region is CASSFSGGSGYTF. The CDR3 DNA reads as TGTGCCAGCAGCTTTAGCGGGGGCTCTGGCTACACCTTC. The variable domain in full, completed from reference TRBV7-9 and TRBJ1-2, reads DTGVSQNPRHKITKRGQNVTFRCDPISEHNRLYWYRQTLGQGPEFLTYFQNEAQLEKSRLLSDRFSAERPKGSFSTLEIQRTEQGDSAMYLCASSFSGGSGYTFGSGTRLTVV.

The genes are TRBV9 and TRBJ2-3; no definite D call. Per the germline V gene, CDR1 is SGDLS and CDR2 is YYNGEE. This CDR3 region has 15 residues. Trimming cost V 4 bases and J 0 bases, with 12 bases left between them. The CDR3 nucleotides are TGTGCCAGCAGCTACTCAGGAACTAGCACAGATACGCAGTATTTT. Translation: CASSYSGTSTDTQYF.

The CDR3 region has the DNA TGTGCCAGCAGCCCTTCGGACAGGGGGAGAGATGAAAAACTGTTTTTT. It yields the protein CASSPSDRGRDEKLFF. V usage is TRBV9 and J usage is TRBJ1-4, with 10 bases lining up with TRBD1. V shed 4 bases, J shed 6 bases, and the junction held 9 bases outside the gene matches. The germline CDR1 and CDR2 sequences are SGDLS and YYNGEE. This CDR3 region has 16 residues. Full variable domain (missing parts from reference TRBV9 and TRBJ1-4): DSGVTQTPKHLITATGQRVTLRCSPRSGDLSVYWYQQSLDQGLQFLIQYYNGEERAKGNILERFSAQQFPDLHSELNLSSLELGDSALYFCASSPSDRGRDEKLFFGSGTQLSVL.

The chain carries TRBV6-1 and TRBJ1-1; D is unclear. V lost 3 bases and J 1 base, leaving 12 bases between the germline ends. The CDR3 runs to 15 residues. Germline V gene lookup returns CDR1 MNHNS and CDR2 SASEGT. The CDR3 sequence is CASSDRGLPNTEAFF. The CDR3, as DNA: TGTGCCAGCAGTGATCGAGGGCTCCCGAACACTGAAGCTTTCTTT.